A few counts support the clone carrying this TCR beta chain. Its target is unknown. The authors reverse transcribed all of the isolated RNA, so sequencing captured expressed TCRB transcripts. Some clones are missing from TCRdb's copy, which holds only in-frame ones; the method was immunoSEQ multiplex PCR. The table has approximately 140,000 clones, 7.5% to 9.5% seen once. The sample is drawn from a study of beta chain features in type 1 diabetes. CDR1 is MNHNS and CDR2 is SASEGT in the germline V gene. Trimming at V came to 4 bases and at J to 0 bases, leaving 7 bases not matched to a gene. There are 16 residues in the CDR3. General study results and limits: The naive, central memory and Treg TCRB repertoires looked more alike in patients than they did in healthy donors. A moderate, significant TCRB CDR3 shortening appeared in type 1 diabetes across four CD4+ subsets.

The J gene is TRBJ2-7, the V gene TRBV6-1; 9 nucleotides line up with TRBD1. Sequenced sample: central memory CD4+ T cells from blood. This receptor was taken from a man aged 30-40 years with type 1 diabetes. CDR3 amino acids: CASSVSRDRDSYEQYF. CDR3 in DNA: TGTGCCAGCAGTGTAAGTCGGGACAGGGACTCCTACGAGCAGTACTTC.